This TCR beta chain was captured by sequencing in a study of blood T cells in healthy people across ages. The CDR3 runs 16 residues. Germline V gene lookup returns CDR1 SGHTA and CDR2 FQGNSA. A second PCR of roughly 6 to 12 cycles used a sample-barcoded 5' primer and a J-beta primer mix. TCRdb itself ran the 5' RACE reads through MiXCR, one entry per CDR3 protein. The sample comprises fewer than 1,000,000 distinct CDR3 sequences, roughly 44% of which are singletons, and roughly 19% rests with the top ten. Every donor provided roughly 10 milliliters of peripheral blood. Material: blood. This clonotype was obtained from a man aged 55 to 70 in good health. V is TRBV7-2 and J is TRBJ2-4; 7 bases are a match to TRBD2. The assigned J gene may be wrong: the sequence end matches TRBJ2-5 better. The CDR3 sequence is CASSYSGGTSVETQYF. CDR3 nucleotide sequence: TGTGCCAGCAGCTATTCGGGGGGAACGTCTGTTGAGACCCAGTACTTC.